The rows below give T cell receptor beta chains drawn from one sample of a study of a mutant IDH1 vaccine in newly diagnosed glioma. Generated by immunoSEQ multiplex PCR, the TCRdb table keeps only in-frame clones and is missing some. The sample consists of 90,000 to 95,000 clones, 83% of them appearing once. The sequences come from PBMCs, collected from a glioma patient treated with radiotherapy, temozolomide or both. The receptors here all came from a woman aged 45-59 years with glioma. CDR3s include the opening cysteine and the closing phenylalanine or tryptophan. Fields, in order: J gene, V gene, D gene, clone size, CDR3 DNA, CDR3 protein. D genes are given only for firm matches. A row's size may be missing; if present it is once, few, many or a size class.

J gene: TRBJ2-3; V gene: TRBV10-3; D gene: NA; clone size: NA; CDR3 DNA: TGTGCCATCAGTGAGGGGACCCCCGCCGATACGCAGTATTTT; CDR3 protein: CAISEGTPADTQYF
J gene: TRBJ2-7; V gene: TRBV14; D gene: NA; clone size: NA; CDR3 DNA: TGTGCCAGCAGCCTGACAGGAGTGTACGAGCAGTACTTC; CDR3 protein: CASSLTGVYEQYF
J gene: TRBJ2-2; V gene: TRBV4-1; D gene: NA; clone size: NA; CDR3 DNA: TGCGCCAGCAGCCAAGAACGGGTTAACACCGGGGAGCTGTTTTTT; CDR3 protein: CASSQERVNTGELFF
J gene: TRBJ1-2; V gene: TRBV7-8; D gene: TRBD1; clone size: NA; CDR3 DNA: TGTGCCAGCAGCCATGGACAGGGTAGCTATGGCTACACCTTC; CDR3 protein: CASSHGQGSYGYTF
J gene: TRBJ1-1; V gene: TRBV7-6; D gene: NA; clone size: NA; CDR3 DNA: TGTGCCAGCAGCTTAGAGGGGACGGCCGTAGAAGCTTTCTTT; CDR3 protein: CASSLEGTAVEAFF
J gene: TRBJ1-3; V gene: TRBV7-2; D gene: TRBD1; clone size: NA; CDR3 DNA: TGTGCCAGCAGATTTACAGGGGCCGGAAACACCATATATTTT; CDR3 protein: CASRFTGAGNTIYF
J gene: TRBJ1-1; V gene: TRBV18; D gene: TRBD1; clone size: NA; CDR3 DNA: TGTGCCAGCTCACCGGGACAGGGGGCAACTGAAGCTTTCTTT; CDR3 protein: CASSPGQGATEAFF
J gene: TRBJ2-7; V gene: TRBV2; D gene: TRBD2; clone size: once; CDR3 DNA: TGTGCCAGCGGGACTAGGCCCTACGAGCAGTACTTC; CDR3 protein: CASGTRPYEQYF
J gene: TRBJ2-5; V gene: TRBV5-1; D gene: TRBD1; clone size: NA; CDR3 DNA: TGCGCCAGCTCCACTTCGACAGGGGCAGAGACCCAGTACTTC; CDR3 protein: CASSTSTGAETQYF
J gene: TRBJ2-7; V gene: TRBV6-5; D gene: TRBD1; clone size: NA; CDR3 DNA: TGTGCCAGCAGTTGGGGGACAGGGGGCTACGAGCAGTACTTC; CDR3 protein: CASSWGTGGYEQYF
J gene: TRBJ2-5; V gene: TRBV30; D gene: TRBD2; clone size: NA; CDR3 DNA: TGTGCCTGGAGTGTCGGGCTAGCGGGGCAGGAGACCCAGTACTTC; CDR3 protein: CAWSVGLAGQETQYF